The T cell receptor (beta chain) described here comes from a study of T cell responses to AZD1222 COVID-19 vaccine (dated by TCRdb to the early 2020s). General notes on the study: TCR sequencing was performed for approximately 240 trial participants, of whom roughly 200 were given two doses of AZD1222 and around 26 were given two doses of MenACWY control vaccine. Trial participants were enrolled by age into 18-55, 56-69 and 70-plus year subgroups, with around 150, 28 and 57 TCR-sequenced participants respectively.

The time point label corresponds to: sample from adult after SARS-CoV-2 infection, after symptom onset. A couple of convalescent COVID-19 patients, sampled after symptom onset from adults with prior SARS-CoV-2 infection, were also TCR-sequenced for comparison. The investigation overall reported the following: Because no samples from the day 14 peak response were available, repertoires could be characterized only after the peak T cell response. Most participants were white British and females outnumbered males, and the authors suggested that clonal diversity may have been underestimated. Epitopes outside the regions mutated in the B.1.351 and B.1.1.7 variants were reportedly recognized by nearly half of the unique spike-specific TCRs. In the small 56-69-year group, the increase in depth fell short of significance, most likely because of low power. A significant rise in spike-specific TCR breadth and depth was observed after two AZD1222 doses relative to day 0 and relative to MenACWY recipients. The whole spike protein was spanned by vaccine-associated CD4 TCRs, and dominant responses were seen in regions 160-218 and 743-854. Only five or six AZD1222 recipients were SARS-CoV-2 seropositive at baseline, limiting conclusions about previously exposed vaccinees.

Here V drops 3 bases and J drops 2 bases, and the junction holds 14 bases not matched to any gene. CDR1 and CDR2, looked up from the germline V gene, are SGDLS and YYNGEE. The CDR3 goes from the cysteine to the phenylalanine over 18 residues. Only the CDR3 region is kept as DNA, spanning 54 bases read in frame from base 1. The table lists this clone with a count of one. No cognate antigen has been identified for it. No base quality values were provided; no much bigger clone lies one nucleotide off. The CDR3 regions of human TCRbeta chains were analyzed by immunosequencing. The paper's data handling went like this. TCRs in the repertoires were matched against a reference library of SARS-CoV-2-specific TCRs that had been generated with the MIRA antigen-specificity platform. Breadth was defined as the fraction of unique TCRs that were SARS-CoV-2-associated, and depth was defined as the fraction of total T cells that were SARS-CoV-2-associated. Using the MIRA data, each spike-specific TCR was mapped to the spike region that the TCR reacts to and placed in a CD4 or CD8 class. Log10-transformed breadth and depth values were compared by one-way ANOVA with Sidak's multiple comparisons tests. Drawn from immuneACCESS, this table holds only the in-frame rearrangements with V and J called that TCRdb kept. Clones are partly lost; checked studies trace under half to an unresolved V gene and leave the rest unexplained. V and J calls and clone size are as listed in that table; D and trimming were resolved from the DNA. Within this sample are just over 150,000 clones, with around 85% of them counted one time only. Jointly, the top ten make up about 7% of the sample.

The chain was built from TRBV9 and TRBJ1-2, and 9 junctional nucleotides match TRBD1. The sequencing here drew on peripheral blood, taken after recovery from COVID-19. The TCR was taken from an adult who had recovered from COVID-19. The DNA reads TGTGCCAGCAGCGCCCAACCGCCGGGACAGGGTTCAAACTATGGCTACACCTTC. Translated, this is CASSAQPPGQGSNYGYTF.